The 26 T cell receptor beta chains presented below share a single source sample, sequenced in a study of blood T cell repertoires in COVID-19. Libraries were prepared by immunoSEQ multiplex PCR; TCRdb keeps only in-frame clonotypes and omits some of them. The table lists roughly 160,000 clones, 70% to 85% of them singletons. The sequenced material came from PBMCs or T cells enriched from blood (not recorded which). The receptors were gathered from a woman in her seventies in a cohort exposed to, infected with or recovered from COVID-19 (not recorded which).

V usage is TRBV19 and J usage is TRBJ1-6; a weak D match, TRBD1 (5 bases). Germline CDR1 and CDR2: LNHDA and SQIVND (reference sequence). V lost 9 bases and J lost 3, with 12 bases in between. The CDR3 covers 14 residues. CDR3 sequence (DNA): TGTGCCAGCCACGCAAGGGGCTATAATTCACCCCTCCACTTT. The encoded protein is CASHARGYNSPLHF. Full variable domain (outside the CDR3, taken from reference TRBV19 and TRBJ1-6): DGGITQSPKYLFRKEGQNVTLSCEQNLNHDAMYWYRQDPGQGLRLIYYSQIVNDFQKGDIAEGYSVSREKKESFPLTVTSAQKNPTAFYLCASHARGYNSPLHFGNGTRLTVT.

Points on this clone: The junction and the germline gene differ at one end; a read error may be behind it. The chain is built from TRBV19 and TRBJ2-1; the D is unclear. The CDR3 extends over 14 amino acids. Looked up from germline, CDR1 is LNHDA and CDR2 is SQIVND (reference sequence). The CDR3 spells CTSSAGPLNNEQFF. The CDR3 DNA follows: TGTACCAGTAGTGCTGGCCCGCTCAACAATGAGCAGTTCTTC.

This chain connects TRBV6-6 to TRBJ1-1; the D gene is possibly TRBD1 (5 bases). The CDR3 is made up of 13 amino acids. The V end was cut by 2 bases, the J end by 4 bases, with 8 bases between. The germline CDR1 and CDR2 sequences are MNHNY and SVGAGI (reference sequence). This chain's CDR3 is CASSYGATTEAFF. The CDR3 nucleotides are TGTGCCAGCAGTTACGGGGCGACCACTGAAGCTTTCTTT.

This clone was counted a few times. This chain links TRBV6-6 with TRBJ2-7, with 9 positions matching TRBD1. Per germline, CDR1 MNHNY and CDR2 SVGAGI (reference sequence). Trimming took 6 bases from V and 7 from J; bases not matched to a gene: 4. This CDR3 contains 12 residues. In DNA form, the CDR3 reads TGTGCCAGCAGACGACAGGGGGAAGAGCAGTACTTC. The encoded protein is CASRRQGEEQYF.

J is TRBJ2-2 and V is TRBV28, with a tentative D call TRBD2 (7 bases). The ends were cut back, 3 bases at V and 1 base at J, with 12 bases in the middle. The germline CDR1 and CDR2 sequences are MDHEN and SYDVKM. This CDR3 comprises 16 residues. CDR3 protein: CASSFVGGLNTGELFF. The CDR3 nucleotides are TGTGCCAGCAGTTTCGTCGGGGGGCTGAACACCGGGGAGCTGTTTTTT.

A single count supports this clone. The rearrangement links TRBV6-5 to TRBJ2-7, with 7 bases lining up with TRBD1. The germline V gene encodes CDR1 MNHEY and CDR2 SVGAGI. V trimming: 2 bases; J trimming: 2 bases; junction bases outside the gene matches: 6. The CDR3 is 15 residues long. The CDR3 sequence is CASSYDRALPYEQYF. CDR3 DNA: TGTGCCAGCAGTTACGACAGGGCACTTCCCTACGAGCAGTACTTC.

This rearrangement joins TRBV11-1 to TRBJ2-7; TRBD1 is a possible D gene (5 bases). This CDR3 region has 14 residues. V was shortened by 2 bases and J by 0 bases, with 8 bases between the two germline ends. Germline V lookup: CDR1 SGHAT, CDR2 FQDESV (reference sequence). CDR3 loop: CASSLTDISYEQYF. The DNA of the CDR3 is TGTGCCAGCAGCTTAACGGACATCTCCTACGAGCAGTACTTC.

This sequence joins TRBV27 and TRBJ2-7; 9 bases align to TRBD2. Germline CDR1 is MNHEY and CDR2 is SMNVEV (reference sequence). The junction had 17 bases not matched to a gene; V was cut back by 2 bases and J by 3 bases. The CDR3 has 19 residues. The CDR3 DNA reads as TGTGCCAGCAGTTTACGAACGGGACTAGCAGGCGCTCGGCTCTACGAGCAGTACTTC. Protein sequence: CASSLRTGLAGARLYEQYF.

The V call is TRBV7-3, the J call TRBJ2-1, with 8 bases lining up with TRBD2. The CDR3 is 16 residues long. The germline CDR1 and CDR2 sequences are SGHTA and FQGTGA. V lost 5 bases to trimming and J lost 5 bases; unmatched junction nucleotides: 11. In DNA form, the CDR3 reads TGTGCCAGCAGCCCAGGCGGGGGGCGGGCGAACAATGAGCAGTTCTTC. As protein: CASSPGGGRANNEQFF.

The chain joins TRBV6-5 to TRBJ1-3; D gene ambiguous. CDR1 is MNHEY and CDR2 is SVGAGI in the germline V gene. The CDR3 loop spans 14 amino acids. The V end lost 8 bases, the J end lost 5 bases, and 16 bases lay between the germline ends. The CDR3 reads CASRPGLARNTIYF. DNA for the CDR3: TGTGCCAGCCGGCCCGGACTGGCACGAAACACCATATATTTT.

This chain uses TRBV7-9 with TRBJ1-4; 9 bases are a match to TRBD1. The CDR3 is made up of 16 amino acids. With V trimmed by 4 bases and J by 7 bases, 10 bases remained unmatched. The germline gives CDR1 SEHNR, CDR2 FQNEAQ (reference sequence). CDR3 amino acids: CASSSRDRGMGEKLFF. Written as DNA, the CDR3 is TGTGCCAGCAGCTCGCGAGACAGGGGGATGGGTGAAAAACTGTTTTTT.

The genes are TRBV18 and TRBJ2-1; 9 bases are a match to TRBD1. Germline V gives CDR1 KGHSH, CDR2 LQKENI. After removal of 2 bases from V and 7 bases from J, the junction contained 6 bases not matched to a gene. There are 15 residues in the CDR3. Here the CDR3 DNA reads TGTGCCAGCTCACCAAGGACAGGGGCGGATAATGAGCAGTTCTTC. Its protein product is CASSPRTGADNEQFF.

This clone was found a few times. The chain recombines TRBV7-9 with TRBJ1-5, with D perhaps TRBD1 (6 bases). V was shortened by 4 bases and J by 4 bases, with 11 bases between the two germline ends. In germline, CDR1 is SEHNR, CDR2 FQNEAQ (reference sequence). This CDR3 has 14 amino acids. The CDR3 bases are TGTGCCAGCAGCTCACAGGGTGGTAATCAGCCCCAGCATTTT. Amino acid sequence: CASSSQGGNQPQHF.

The rearrangement joins TRBV5-1 to TRBJ1-1; weak D call: TRBD1 (5 bases). Germline values: CDR1 SGHRS, CDR2 YFSETQ. The CDR3 consists of 15 residues. Trimming cost V 0 bases and J 4 bases, with 13 bases left between them. The CDR3 is CASSLDPGSITEAFF. The CDR3 DNA sequence: TGCGCCAGCAGCTTGGATCCAGGGTCCATCACTGAAGCTTTCTTT.

The rearrangement uses TRBV7-9 and TRBJ1-1, with D possibly TRBD1 on 6 matching bases. Germline lookup yields CDR1 SEHNR and CDR2 FQNEAQ (reference sequence). This CDR3 region has 14 residues. Trimming left V 1 base short and J 8 bases short, with 14 bases between. The CDR3 region is CASSLDEFTGEAFF. The CDR3 DNA sequence: TGTGCCAGCAGCTTAGACGAGTTCACAGGGGAAGCTTTCTTT.

The rearrangement joins TRBV7-9 to TRBJ1-2; D possibly corresponds to TRBD1 (5 bases). Germline CDR1 and CDR2: SEHNR and FQNEAQ (reference sequence). This CDR3 is 13 amino acids long. Trimming removed 4 bases at V and 2 bases at J, with 8 bases between. The CDR3, as DNA: TGTGCCAGCAGCTCGACAGAAAACTATGGCTACACCTTC. Protein: CASSSTENYGYTF.

V gene TRBV30 combines with J gene TRBJ1-4; D is ambiguous. Trimming took off 2 bases at V and 1 base at J, with 11 bases between the two ends. The CDR3 extends over 15 amino acids. Per the germline V gene, CDR1 is GTSNPN and CDR2 is SVGIG (reference sequence). This CDR3 is CAWSWKGGTNEKLFF. The CDR3 region has the DNA TGTGCCTGGAGTTGGAAAGGAGGAACTAATGAAAAACTGTTTTTT.

This clone was detected only a few times. The rearrangement joins TRBV7-9 to TRBJ2-7; the match to TRBD1 covers 7 bases. From germline, CDR1 is SEHNR and CDR2 FQNEAQ (reference sequence). CDR3 size: 16 residues. Trimming cost V 3 bases and J 1 base; bases outside gene matches: 9. Written as DNA, the CDR3 is TGTGCCAGCAGCTTCGCGACAGGGCTCCTATCCTACGAGCAGTACTTC. Protein product: CASSFATGLLSYEQYF.

This chain connects TRBV7-2 to TRBJ2-2; the D gene is possibly TRBD2 (7 bases). V lost 0 bases and J lost 7, with 9 bases in between. CDR1 and CDR2 from the germline V gene are SGHTA and FQGNSA. The CDR3 spans 14 residues. The CDR3 coding sequence is TGTGCCAGCAGCTTAGCCGGGGGGCACGGGGAGCTGTTTTTT. This gives the protein CASSLAGGHGELFF.

The chain uses TRBV5-6 and TRBJ1-2; possible D gene TRBD1, 5 bases. The V end lost 3 bases, the J end lost 2 bases, and 14 bases lay between the germline ends. The CDR3 covers 15 residues. CDR1 and CDR2 from the germline V gene are SGHDT and YYEEEE. CDR3 in DNA: TGTGCCAGCAGCTCCCAGGGATATCGGAACTATGGCTACACCTTC. Its translation is CASSSQGYRNYGYTF. The full variable domain, rest sourced from reference TRBV5-6 and TRBJ1-2, is DAGVTQSPTHLIKTRGQQVTLRCSPKSGHDTVSWYQQALGQGPQFIFQYYEEEERQRGNFPDRFSGHQFPNYSSELNVNALLLGDSALYLCASSSQGYRNYGYTFGSGTRLTVV.

The chain employs TRBV7-2 and TRBJ2-3; 9 nucleotides line up with TRBD2. The CDR3 is made up of 18 amino acids. With V trimmed by 1 base and J by 1 base, 9 bases remained unmatched. Germline CDR1 SGHTA, CDR2 FQGNSA. The CDR3 loop reads CASSLVSGSRVGTDTQYF. The CDR3 coding sequence is TGTGCCAGCAGCTTAGTTAGCGGGAGTAGGGTGGGCACAGATACGCAGTATTTT.

The chain is built from TRBV12-3 or TRBV12-4 and TRBJ1-1; unclear D gene. The CDR3 contains 13 residues. The V gene lost 4 bases and the J gene lost 1 base, with 7 bases spanning the gap. CDR3 DNA: TGTGCCAGCAGTTCGTCCCCGAACACTGAAGCTTTCTTT. It yields the protein CASSSSPNTEAFF.

For this clone: This may arise from a read error, as a much more abundant clone is one base away. The sample contains more than one DNA sequence encoding this CDR3. V usage is TRBV7-2 and J usage is TRBJ2-7, with a tentative D call TRBD1 (6 bases). The V gene's germline CDR1 is SGHTA and CDR2 FQGNSA. The CDR3 runs to 12 residues. The V end lost 4 bases, the J end lost 3 bases, and 7 bases lay between the germline ends. CDR3 amino acids: CASSSQGYEQYF. CDR3 in DNA: TGTGCCAGCAGCTCACAGGGCTACGAGCAGTACTTC.

This sequence joins TRBV28 and TRBJ2-3, with D perhaps TRBD1 (6 bases). Germline CDR1 and CDR2: MDHEN and SYDVKM. The CDR3 runs to 16 residues. V lost 6 bases and J lost 1, with 17 bases in between. As DNA, the CDR3 is TGTGCCAGCAGACCCCCTTTGGGACAAGGCACAGATACGCAGTATTTT. This sequence encodes CASRPPLGQGTDTQYF.

The gene calls are TRBV7-9 and TRBJ2-7; 9 nucleotides line up with TRBD2. The germline V gene has CDR1 SEHNR and CDR2 FQNEAQ (reference sequence). The CDR3 contains 17 residues. Germline trimming cut 4 bases from V and 5 bases from J; bases unmatched to any gene: 15. CDR3 in amino acids: CASSSTKSGRPRDEQYF. CDR3 DNA: TGTGCCAGCAGCTCCACAAAAAGCGGGAGGCCTCGAGACGAGCAGTACTTC.

V and J are TRBV7-9 and TRBJ1-2; 8 nucleotides match TRBD1. This CDR3 is 16 amino acids long. Per the germline V gene, CDR1 is SEHNR and CDR2 is FQNEAQ (reference sequence). Unmatched junction bases numbered 7, after V lost 2 bases and J lost 2 bases. CDR3 in amino acids: CASSLLIGQGNYGYTF. The CDR3, as DNA: TGTGCCAGCAGCTTACTTATAGGACAGGGAAACTATGGCTACACCTTC. Variable domain in full (rest from reference TRBV7-9 and TRBJ1-2): DTGVSQNPRHKITKRGQNVTFRCDPISEHNRLYWYRQTLGQGPEFLTYFQNEAQLEKSRLLSDRFSAERPKGSFSTLEIQRTEQGDSAMYLCASSLLIGQGNYGYTFGSGTRLTVV.